Shown below are 15 T cell receptor beta chains from a single sample sequenced in a study of CD8+ T cells in alopecia areata. The sequencing template was cDNA reverse transcribed from extracted RNA. Measured with immunoSEQ multiplex PCR; TCRdb has only the in-frame clones, and not every one. Of under 250,000 clones in the sample, approximately 57% are singletons; the top ten hold 1.6%. Regarding treatment: oral pan-JAK inhibitor, 5-10 mg twice daily. The material was CD4+ T cells sorted from blood, obtained at week 4, from a patient treated with tofacitinib. These receptors were taken from a human donor with alopecia areata.

The chain carries TRBV5-6 and TRBJ2-6; no definite D call. The CDR3 consists of 15 residues. V lost 6 bases, J lost 2 bases, and 12 bases lay in between. CDR1 is SGHDT, CDR2 YYEEEE, per germline. CDR3 region: CASNPRATGANVLTF. The CDR3 DNA sequence: TGTGCCAGCAACCCTCGTGCGACTGGGGCCAACGTCCTGACTTTC.

The gene calls are TRBV19 and TRBJ2-3, with 7 bases that match TRBD1. Germline CDR1 is LNHDA and CDR2 is SQIVND (reference sequence). V gave up 5 bases and J gave up 6 bases; unmatched junction bases: 8. This CDR3 region has 14 residues. Here the CDR3 reads CASSAQTGPDTQYF. In nucleotides, the CDR3 is TGTGCCAGTAGTGCCCAGACAGGGCCCGATACGCAGTATTTT.

As regards this clone: Germline and junction disagree at one end, which may indicate a read error. The rearrangement uses TRBV30 and TRBJ1-6; D unclear. The CDR3 length is 13 residues. CDR1 and CDR2 from the germline V gene are GTSNPN and SVGIG (reference sequence). The CDR3 bases are TGTGCCTGGTGTGTAGGTGATAATTCACCCCTCCACTTT. The encoded protein is CAWCVGDNSPLHF.

The rearrangement uses TRBV4-3 and TRBJ1-2; 8 bases map to TRBD1. This CDR3 is 17 amino acids long. Germline CDR1 reads LGHNA; CDR2 reads YSLEER. J was trimmed by 8 bases and V by 1 base; bases with no gene match: 15. The CDR3 DNA reads TGCGCCAGCAGCCAAGCGGTCAGGGGGCGCTTTGACTCGGGCTACACCTTC. It yields the protein CASSQAVRGRFDSGYTF.

The V and J genes are TRBV5-1 and TRBJ2-5, with a weak D call TRBD1 (6 bases). The CDR3 loop spans 17 amino acids. The germline CDR1 and CDR2 sequences are SGHRS and YFSETQ. Deletions cut 1 base from V and 2 bases from J, with 18 bases between. CDR3 in amino acids: CASSLNLNSQGQETQYF. CDR3 DNA: TGCGCCAGCAGCTTGAACCTAAACTCCCAGGGGCAAGAGACCCAGTACTTC.

The genes are TRBV27 and TRBJ1-2; D is perhaps TRBD1 (6 bases). Germline V gives CDR1 MNHEY, CDR2 SMNVEV (reference sequence). V was shortened by 6 bases and J by 5 bases, with 16 bases between the two germline ends. The CDR3 has 14 residues. CDR3: CASSPPGQTYGYTF. The CDR3 coding sequence is TGTGCCAGCAGCCCCCCGGGACAAACTTATGGCTACACCTTC.

This chain uses TRBV29-1 with TRBJ1-1; D unresolved. Germline V gene sequence: CDR1 SQVTM, CDR2 ANQGSEA. V was pared by 1 base and J by 0 bases, with 12 bases between. The CDR3 spans 15 residues. In nucleotides, the CDR3 is TGCAGCGTTGAAGTTTCTGGGAGGTTGAACACTGAAGCTTTCTTT. Its protein is CSVEVSGRLNTEAFF.

V gene TRBV20-1 combines with J gene TRBJ2-5, with D uncertain. V lost 3 bases, J lost 3 bases, and 5 bases lay in between. The length of the CDR3 is 11 residues. Germline V lookup: CDR1 DFQATT, CDR2 SNEGSKA (reference sequence). CDR3 sequence: CSASEEETQYF. CDR3 bases: TGCAGTGCTAGTGAAGAAGAGACCCAGTACTTC.

This chain joins TRBV5-1 and TRBJ2-1; D call uncertain. This CDR3 has 16 residues. CDR1 SGHRS and CDR2 YFSETQ come from the germline V gene. Deletions cut 6 bases from V and 6 bases from J, with 22 bases between. DNA for the CDR3: TGCGCCAGCACCATCTACCGGGCCTCCCCGGGCAATGAGCAGTTCTTC. This sequence encodes CASTIYRASPGNEQFF.

This clone has just one count. The rearrangement uses TRBV18 and TRBJ2-7; D is ambiguous. The V gene lost 2 bases and the J gene lost 2 bases, with 13 bases spanning the gap. Per germline, CDR1 KGHSH and CDR2 LQKENI. The CDR3 is 15 residues long. The CDR3 is CASSPSVGQAYEQYF. In DNA form, the CDR3 reads TGTGCCAGCTCACCAAGTGTGGGTCAGGCCTACGAGCAGTACTTC.

J is TRBJ2-5 and V is TRBV10-3; D call uncertain. CDR1 is ENHRY and CDR2 is SYGVKD in the germline V gene. Trimming removed 6 bases at V and 5 bases at J, with 13 bases between. CDR3 length: 13 amino acids. CDR3 in DNA: TGTGCCATCAGCGAAGGGCGGATGGAGACCCAGTACTTC. Its protein product is CAISEGRMETQYF.

The chain links TRBV25-1 to TRBJ1-4; perhaps TRBD1 as D (5 bases). The CDR3 has 15 amino acids. Per germline, CDR1 MGHDK and CDR2 SYGVNS. V gave up 1 base and J gave up 8 bases, with 14 bases separating them. CDR3 coding DNA: TGTGCCAGCAGTGAATTTGGGCAGGGCAGAGAAAAACTGTTTTTT. Protein: CASSEFGQGREKLFF. The variable domain in full, completed from reference TRBV25-1 and TRBJ1-4, reads EADIYQTPRYLVIGTGKKITLECSQTMGHDKMYWYQQDPGMELHLIHYSYGVNSTEKGDLSSESTVSRIRTEHFPLTLESARPSHTSQYLCASSEFGQGREKLFFGSGTQLSVL.

The rearrangement links TRBV5-4 to TRBJ2-1; D not certain. The CDR3 consists of 13 residues. The V gene's germline CDR1 is SGHNT and CDR2 YYREEE (reference sequence). Between the trimmed V and J ends, which lost 0 bases and 8 bases, there was a span of 9 bases. The CDR3 DNA follows: TGTGCCAGCAGCTTGGAGAGACGTGATGAGCAGTTCTTC. Its protein is CASSLERRDEQFF.

This sequence joins TRBV9 and TRBJ2-5; D perhaps matches TRBD2 (5 bases). The CDR3 consists of 11 residues. Germline V gene sequence: CDR1 SGDLS, CDR2 YYNGEE. The V end lost 3 bases, the J end lost 7 bases, and 7 bases lay between the germline ends. The CDR3 DNA reads as TGTGCCAGCAGCGCAGAGGGGACCCAGTACTTC. Its translation is CASSAEGTQYF. Full variable domain (outside the CDR3, taken from reference TRBV9 and TRBJ2-5): DSGVTQTPKHLITATGQRVTLRCSPRSGDLSVYWYQQSLDQGLQFLIQYYNGEERAKGNILERFSAQQFPDLHSELNLSSLELGDSALYFCASSAEGTQYFGPGTRLLVL.

The chain employs TRBV7-2 and TRBJ2-3, with 10 bases lining up with TRBD2. The CDR3 sequence is 15 residues long. The germline V gene encodes CDR1 SGHTA and CDR2 FQGNSA. V was clipped by 5 bases and J by 6 bases; unmatched bases: 8. As DNA, the CDR3 is TGTGCCAGCAGCGCCCTAGCGGGGGTTTCGGATACGCAGTATTTT. Its protein product is CASSALAGVSDTQYF.